Below are 31 T cell receptor beta chains sequenced from a single sample in a study of Graves' ophthalmopathy and Graves' hyperthyroidism (dated by TCRdb to the late 2010s). Sequencer: Illumina HiSeq 2000. For repertoire sequencing, the TCR beta CDR3 regions were amplified from RNA transcripts. The first round was an RT-PCR using HTBI primers with the Qiagen OneStep RT-PCR kit, and this first round was followed by a second-round multiplex PCR, then size selection and purification. In-frame beta chains were kept once TCRdb had trimmed the public reads at Q25 with fastp and called clones with MiXCR. Merged by CDR3 protein, the rows form single entries marked with the most common genes and DNA. For this sample the table gives over a million distinct CDR3 sequences, of which roughly two fifths were detected only once. In total, the top ten clones hold 11% of the sample. The sequencing input was peripheral blood or thyroid tissue (not recorded which). These receptors originate from an adult man with Graves' hyperthyroidism.

Here the CDR3 reads CSVAQGQYTEAFF. The CDR3 DNA is TGCAGCGTTGCGCAGGGGCAGTACACTGAAGCTTTCTTT. The chain links TRBV29-1 to TRBJ1-1; perhaps TRBD1 as D (6 bases). The V end was cut by 4 bases, the J end by 3 bases, with 12 bases between. Germline V gives CDR1 SQVTM, CDR2 ANQGSEA. CDR3 length: 13 residues.

This clonotype was counted between two and nine times. This rearrangement joins TRBV29-1 to TRBJ1-1; D is unclear. Germline CDR1 is SQVTM and CDR2 is ANQGSEA. The CDR3 runs 12 residues. Between the trimmed V and J ends, which lost 7 bases and 0 bases, there was a span of 9 bases. CDR3 residues: CSGRTLNTEAFF. The CDR3 DNA is TGCAGCGGAAGAACGTTGAACACTGAAGCTTTCTTT.

This clonotype was found many times. The genes are TRBV15 and TRBJ2-7, with D maybe TRBD1 (7 bases). Trimming removed 1 base from V and 6 bases from J, with 16 bases in between. Per germline, CDR1 LNHNV and CDR2 YYDKDF (reference sequence). The CDR3 runs to 15 residues. CDR3 in DNA: TGTGCCACCAGCAGAGGCGGGACAGTGTTTTTCGAGCAGTACTTC. Its translation: CATSRGGTVFFEQYF.

This clonotype was seen only once. The chain combines TRBV9 with TRBJ2-6; TRBD2 matches 7 bases. Germline V gene sequence: CDR1 SGDLS, CDR2 YYNGEE. V dropped 0 bases and J dropped 0; count of bases not matched to a gene: 12. CDR3 length equals 20 residues. The CDR3 loop is CASSVVAGEFGDSGANVLTF. CDR3 DNA sequence: TGTGCCAGCAGCGTAGTGGCGGGGGAGTTTGGGGACTCTGGGGCCAACGTCCTGACTTTC.

As regards this clonotype: This could be a read error, since a much larger clone is one nucleotide away. The genes are TRBV7-9 and TRBJ2-3; D is undetermined. CDR3 length: 12 residues. From germline, CDR1 is SEHNR and CDR2 FQNEAQ (reference sequence). Trimming stripped 5 bases from V and 0 bases from J, with 3 bases between. CDR3 sequence reads: CASSVSTDTQYF. CDR3 in DNA: TGTGCCAGCAGCGTTAGCACAGATACGCAGTATTTT.

A note on this clonotype: Because the CDR3's place on the DNA is in doubt, the DNA is left out and the CDR3 is given as listed by TCRdb. The chain couples TRBV7-9 to TRBJ2-6. The length of the CDR3 is 23 amino acids, counting both ends. From germline, CDR1 is SEHNR and CDR2 FQNEAQ (reference sequence). The CDR3 loop reads CASSIYLCSVGRTDASGANVLTF.

This clonotype came up many times. The chain employs TRBV20-1 and TRBJ1-5; D not certain. The CDR3 is 12 residues long. Trimming pared 0 bases from V and 6 bases from J, leaving 6 bases between. From germline, CDR1 is DFQATT and CDR2 SNEGSKA (reference sequence). The CDR3 DNA sequence: TGCAGTGCTAGAGATAACGTTCAGCCCCAGCATTTT. Residues: CSARDNVQPQHF.

The chain couples TRBV5-1 to TRBJ1-6, with TRBD1 identical over 9 bases. The junction had 10 bases not matched to a gene; V was cut back by 0 bases and J by 12 bases. Germline V gene data show CDR1 as SGHRS and CDR2 as YFSETQ. The CDR3 runs to 16 residues. The CDR3 loop reads CASSLGIRDRAIPLHF. CDR3 DNA: TGCGCCAGCAGCTTGGGAATTCGGGACAGGGCCATACCCCTCCACTTT. Filled out from reference TRBV5-1 and TRBJ1-6, the complete variable domain reads KAGVTQTPRYLIKTRGQQVTLSCSPISGHRSVSWYQQTPGQGLQFLFEYFSETQRNKGNFPGRFSGRQFSNSRSEMNVSTLELGDSALYLCASSLGIRDRAIPLHFGNGTRLTVT.

This clonotype was picked up many times. CDR3: CASSLGTVGVGQPQHF. CDR3 DNA: TGTGCCAGCAGCTTAGGGACAGTTGGGGTAGGCCAGCCCCAGCATTTT. The chain carries TRBV7-2 and TRBJ1-5, with a weak D call TRBD1 (6 bases). Trimming removed 1 base at V and 7 bases at J, with 17 bases between. CDR1 and CDR2 (germline): SGHTA, FQGNSA. The length of the CDR3 is 16 residues.

The J gene is TRBJ1-2, the V gene TRBV15; 8 bases match TRBD1. Germline assignment: CDR1 LNHNV and CDR2 YYDKDF (reference sequence). V dropped 3 bases and J dropped 3; count of bases not matched to a gene: 3. The CDR3 is made up of 14 amino acids. The CDR3 loop is CATSRQTGDYGYTF. In nucleotides, the CDR3 is TGTGCCACCAGCAGGCAGACAGGGGACTATGGCTACACCTTC.

In its sample, this clonotype was seen many times. The chain joins TRBV15 to TRBJ1-6; the D gene is possibly TRBD1 (6 bases). V was trimmed by 2 bases and J by 3 bases, leaving 11 bases between them. This CDR3 has 16 residues. The germline V gene has CDR1 LNHNV and CDR2 YYDKDF (reference sequence). The CDR3 DNA reads TGTGCCACCAGCAGACACGTAGGGGGCTATAATTCACCCCTCCACTTT. Amino acid sequence: CATSRHVGGYNSPLHF.

This clonotype came up a few times. V is TRBV6-2 or TRBV6-3 and J is TRBJ1-4; D perhaps matches TRBD1 (5 bases). Germline V lookup: CDR1 MNHEY, CDR2 SVGEGT. V gave up 2 bases and J gave up 7 bases, with 14 bases separating them. The CDR3 consists of 15 residues. The CDR3 region is CASSYDGAGGEKLFF. CDR3 nucleotide sequence: TGTGCCAGCAGTTACGATGGGGCCGGCGGTGAAAAACTGTTTTTT.

At least ten counts were recorded for this clonotype. The V and J genes are TRBV9 and TRBJ1-6, with D unresolved. CDR3 size: 15 residues. Trimming cost V 0 bases and J 0 bases, with 4 bases left between them. Germline assignment: CDR1 SGDLS and CDR2 YYNGEE. In nucleotides, the CDR3 is TGTGCCAGCAGCGTAGCAGACTCCTATAATTCACCCCTCCACTTT. Protein sequence: CASSVADSYNSPLHF.

As regards this clonotype: No DNA is shown, since the ends of the CDR3 on it are uncertain; the CDR3 is the one TCRdb lists. The rearrangement links TRBV10-3 to TRBJ1-5. Counting both end residues, the CDR3 totals 21 amino acids. In germline, CDR1 is ENHRY, CDR2 SYGVKD. The CDR3 loop is CAISGWDYGVLRAGPNQPQHF.

This clonotype was counted a few times. A read error is possible here, since a much larger clone lies one base away. The rearrangement uses TRBV19 and TRBJ1-1, with 12 bases aligning to TRBD1. Germline assignment: CDR1 LNHDA and CDR2 SQIVND (reference sequence). The CDR3 consists of 17 residues. The CDR3 DNA reads TGTGCCAGTGGTATCAGCCGGGACAGGGGGCGAGGCACTGAAGCTTTCTTT. This gives the protein CASGISRDRGRGTEAFF. Using reference TRBV19 and TRBJ1-1 for the parts outside the CDR3, the full variable domain is DGGITQSPKYLFRKEGQNVTLSCEQNLNHDAMYWYRQDPGQGLRLIYYSQIVNDFQKGDIAEGYSVSREKKESFPLTVTSAQKNPTAFYLCASGISRDRGRGTEAFFGQGTRLTVV.

The chain employs TRBV30 and TRBJ1-2; tentative D call: TRBD1 (5 bases). The CDR3 spans 12 residues. Trimming removed 5 bases from V and 8 bases from J, with 15 bases in between. Germline V gene sequence: CDR1 GTSNPN, CDR2 SVGIG (reference sequence). The CDR3 DNA sequence: TGTGCCTGGTCTGGGCAGGGAGGCGGCTACACCTTC. Translated: CAWSGQGGGYTF.

The table lists this clonotype with a few counts. The chain joins TRBV28 to TRBJ2-2; perhaps TRBD1 as D (6 bases). Germline CDR1 and CDR2: MDHEN and SYDVKM. Trimming stripped 4 bases from V and 6 bases from J, with 12 bases between. The CDR3 covers 14 residues. CDR3 amino acids: CASSSVRGSGELFF. The CDR3 DNA sequence: TGTGCCAGCAGTTCCGTCAGGGGTTCCGGGGAGCTGTTTTTT.

This clonotype was counted a few times. The chain is built from TRBV5-1 and TRBJ2-7; D is uncertain. This CDR3 is built from 13 residues. The V gene's germline CDR1 is SGHRS and CDR2 YFSETQ. Deletions cut 6 bases from V and 3 bases from J, with 13 bases between. The CDR3 bases are TGCGCCAGCACGGCTGGTTGGGACTACGAGCAGTACTTC. This sequence encodes CASTAGWDYEQYF.

In its sample, this clonotype was seen many times. The chain is built from TRBV12-3 or TRBV12-4 and TRBJ2-7; maybe TRBD2 (6 bases). The CDR3 runs to 14 residues. Trimming removed 4 bases from V and 3 bases from J, with 13 bases in between. The CDR3 reads CASSSPGESYEQYF. In nucleotides, the CDR3 is TGTGCCAGCAGTTCCCCGGGGGAGAGCTACGAGCAGTACTTC.

This clonotype was seen just once. The V gene is TRBV7-8, the J gene TRBJ2-5; 11 nucleotides line up with TRBD2. The CDR3 is 17 residues long. Germline-derived CDR1 and CDR2 are SGHVS and FQNEAQ. CDR3 residues: CARATGSTSGSGETQYF. CDR3 DNA: TGTGCTAGAGCTACAGGGAGCACTAGCGGGAGTGGAGAGACCCAGTACTTC.

This chain joins TRBV20-1 and TRBJ2-7; the D is unclear. V was shortened by 3 bases and J by 5 bases, with 14 bases between the two germline ends. Germline V lookup: CDR1 DFQATT, CDR2 SNEGSKA (reference sequence). The CDR3 contains 13 residues. Here the CDR3 reads CSASSYGSNEQYF. CDR3 coding DNA: TGCAGTGCTAGTTCATACGGTTCCAACGAGCAGTACTTC.

In its sample, this clonotype was seen a few times. The chain joins TRBV19 to TRBJ1-5; no definite D call. V shed 5 bases and J shed 0 bases, with 17 bases lying between them. Per the germline V gene, CDR1 is LNHDA and CDR2 is SQIVND (reference sequence). The CDR3 has 17 residues. The DNA for the CDR3 is TGTGCCAGTAGTCCGGCCAGAACCCCTTATAGCAATCAGCCCCAGCATTTT. It is translated as CASSPARTPYSNQPQHF.

The chain has TRBV25-1 and TRBJ1-2; D may be TRBD1 (6 bases). The CDR3 has 13 residues. The germline V gene encodes CDR1 MGHDK and CDR2 SYGVNS. The V gene lost 7 bases and the J gene lost 8 bases, with 17 bases spanning the gap. The CDR3 loop is CASTRGRGYGYTF. The CDR3 nucleotides are TGTGCCAGCACCCGGGGCAGGGGTTACGGCTACACCTTC.

Ten or more counts support this clonotype. At one end, the junction sequence differs from germline, possibly due to a read error. The genes are TRBV7-9 and TRBJ2-5; TRBD2 agrees at 9 bases. The CDR3 totals 14 residues. Germline values: CDR1 SEHNR, CDR2 FQNEAQ (reference sequence). CDR3: CASSFVAGEETQYF. The CDR3 nucleotides are TGCGCCAGCAGCTTCGTAGCGGGAGAAGAGACCCAGTACTTC.

The J gene is TRBJ2-3, the V gene TRBV7-2; 7 nucleotides agree with TRBD2. Germline CDR1 and CDR2: SGHTA and FQGNSA. The CDR3 extends over 13 amino acids. Germline trimming cut 10 bases from V and 0 bases from J; bases unmatched to any gene: 4. The CDR3 loop reads CATGEGSTDTQYF. The DNA of the CDR3 is TGTGCCACCGGGGAGGGTAGCACAGATACGCAGTATTTT. Using reference TRBV7-2 and TRBJ2-3 for the parts outside the CDR3, the full variable domain is GAGVSQSPSNKVTEKGKDVELRCDPISGHTALYWYRQSLGQGLEFLIYFQGNSAPDKSGLPSDRFSAERTGGSVSTLTIQRTQQEDSAVYLCATGEGSTDTQYFGPGTRLTVL.

The chain couples TRBV15 to TRBJ2-5; D not certain. This CDR3 is 15 amino acids long. Germline values: CDR1 LNHNV, CDR2 YYDKDF (reference sequence). Trimming cost V 3 bases and J 5 bases, with 16 bases left between them. Here the CDR3 DNA reads TGTGCCACCAGCAGTTACTCTCTGGGTATCGAGACCCAGTACTTC. This sequence encodes CATSSYSLGIETQYF.

The rearrangement uses TRBV7-9 and TRBJ1-1; tentatively, D is TRBD1 (5 bases). V shed 1 base and J shed 1 base, with 13 bases lying between them. CDR1 SEHNR and CDR2 FQNEAQ come from the germline V gene (reference sequence). This CDR3 contains 16 residues. CDR3 in amino acids: CASSLVRGARNTEAFF. The DNA for the CDR3 is TGTGCCAGCAGCTTAGTCCGTGGGGCGCGGAACACTGAAGCTTTCTTT. The variable domain in full, completed from reference TRBV7-9 and TRBJ1-1, reads DTGVSQNPRHKITKRGQNVTFRCDPISEHNRLYWYRQTLGQGPEFLTYFQNEAQLEKSRLLSDRFSAERPKGSFSTLEIQRTEQGDSAMYLCASSLVRGARNTEAFFGQGTRLTVV.

To note about this clonotype: Being one base from a much bigger clone, this may be a read error. CDR3 sequence (DNA): TGTGCCAGTGCACAGGGGAGATTGGACACCGGGGAGCTGGTTTTT. Translated: CASAQGRLDTGELVF. The V call is TRBV19, the J call TRBJ2-2, with 7 bases matching TRBD1. This CDR3 is built from 15 residues. The germline CDR1 and CDR2 sequences are LNHDA and SQIVND (reference sequence).

This clonotype was counted only a few times. This chain links TRBV29-1 with TRBJ2-7; weak D call: TRBD1 (6 bases). This CDR3 comprises 17 residues. V lost 0 bases, J lost 2 bases, and 20 bases lay in between. Per germline, CDR1 SQVTM and CDR2 ANQGSEA. As DNA, the CDR3 is TGCAGCGTTGAAGAGAGGGGATCAGACAGGCCCCCCTACGAGCAGTACTTC. It is translated as CSVEERGSDRPPYEQYF.

This clonotype appeared many times. The chain is built from TRBV7-7 and TRBJ2-6; unclear D gene. Per germline, CDR1 SSHAT and CDR2 FNYEAQ (reference sequence). The CDR3 runs to 14 residues. Trimming took off 3 bases at V and 3 bases at J, with 6 bases between the two ends. In nucleotides, the CDR3 is TGTGCCAGCAGCTTGACGGATGGGGCCAACGTCCTGACTTTC. Amino acids: CASSLTDGANVLTF.

This clonotype was observed at least ten times. The V call is TRBV20-1, the J call TRBJ2-7, with no clear D. The CDR3 contains 16 residues. Trimming removed 7 bases at V and 6 bases at J, with 28 bases between. Germline CDR1 DFQATT, CDR2 SNEGSKA (reference sequence). CDR3 coding DNA: TGCAGTGTTCCAACCCCAACCGTGAGGCAAGGCGCCGAGCAGTACTTC. Protein sequence: CSVPTPTVRQGAEQYF.